In this sample, the clone carrying this TCR beta chain turned up once. This sample was taken from a study of blood T cell repertoires in COVID-19. Background on the study: The cDNA or gDNA used as material had been derived from T cells, B-cell-depleted T cells, or PBMCs.

Assay used: immunoSEQ multiplex PCR; TCRdb lists only in-frame clones, some missing. The sample shows 150,000 to 200,000 clones, 75% to 85% of them seen only once. CDR3 length: 14 residues. Either two negative PCRs, clearance, or symptom resolution qualified Cohort 3 donors as recovered. This chain links TRBV21-1 with TRBJ1-2; the D segment call TRBD1 is taken from the table without a DNA check. TRBV21-1 is a pseudogene locus. The receptor was derived from a man aged 35-49 years who had recovered from COVID-19. Material for sequencing was PBMCs or T cells enriched from blood (not recorded which). The CDR3 bases are TGTGCCAGCAGCAGGGGACAGGGAACCTATGGCTACACCTTC. Amino acid sequence: CASSRGQGTYGYTF.